This T cell receptor beta chain was identified in a study of blood T cell repertoires in COVID-19. The wider study: From T cells, B-cell-depleted T cells, or PBMCs came the material, which was cDNA or gDNA.

This clone was seen only a few times. Sequencing was performed with immunoSEQ multiplex PCR; in TCRdb, only in-frame clones are kept and a portion is missing. The sample has over 100,000 clones, more than 90% seen once; the top ten hold more than 1.5%. Trimming took off 4 bases at V and 6 bases at J, with 12 bases between the two ends. This CDR3 is 14 amino acids long. Germline-derived CDR1 and CDR2 are MNHEY and SVGAGI. The sample consisted of peripheral blood. This clonotype originated in a woman between 45 and 65 years old with COVID-19, enrolled during active disease. The chain is built from TRBV6-5 and TRBJ1-4; D not certain. The CDR3 here is CASSSSSTDEKLFF. The CDR3 DNA follows: TGTGCCAGCAGTTCATCATCTACCGATGAAAAACTGTTTTTT.